This T cell receptor beta chain was sequenced in a study of regulatory T cells in long-lasting Graves disease. The time point denotes: newly diagnosed GD, antithyroid drugs for less than 3 months. The TCR library was made from RNA extracted from PBMCs. Into tubes containing EDTA, 8 to 9.5 milliliters of peripheral blood were drawn. Trimming pared 8 bases from V and 0 bases from J, leaving 8 bases between. The CDR3 is made up of 12 amino acids. In its sample, this clonotype was seen many times. CDR3 regions were amplified by Arm-PCR using iRepertoire HTBI primers to build TCR beta libraries. In TCRdb, the multiplex PCR reads were re-called with MiXCR into one record per CDR3 protein. The sample carries about 470,000 distinct CDR3 sequences, 14% to 15% recorded once. The data also belong to a second study, concerning T cells in Graves' hyperthyroidism and ophthalmopathy. That report adds: Hyperthyroidism patients were newly diagnosed, had disease duration under 2 months, and were aged 18 to 65 years. On the basis of clinical symptoms, serum thyroxine and TRAb, thyroid ultrasound and orbital computed tomography, diagnoses were made.

The chain has TRBV12-3 or TRBV12-4 and TRBJ2-7; D might be TRBD2 (5 bases). The sample in question was peripheral blood mononuclear cells (PBMCs), obtained at new diagnosis, from a patient treated with antithyroid drugs. The TCR originated in a woman under 40 with Graves disease. Here the CDR3 reads CASLGSSYEQYF. The CDR3 DNA is TGTGCCAGCCTAGGGAGCTCCTACGAGCAGTACTTC.